Following are 28 T cell receptor beta chains from one sample sequenced in a study of beta chain features in type 1 diabetes. As every portion of the isolated RNA was reverse transcribed, the sequencing read expressed TCRB transcripts. Sequencing used immunoSEQ multiplex PCR; TCRdb keeps in-frame clones, though not all of them. The data contain about 290,000 clones, 8% of them singletons. Sequenced material: central memory CD4+ T cells from blood. Receptor source: a woman aged 18 to 35 in good health.

The chain couples TRBV1 to TRBJ1-1. TRBV1 is tagged as a pseudogene. The length of the CDR3 is 18 residues. The CDR3 bases are TGCACCAGCAGCCCGCTCACCTACGCACGGCTTGGGAACACTGAAGCTTTCTTT. It specifies CTSSPLTYARLGNTEAFF.

This clone was observed a handful of times. The V and J genes are TRBV19 and TRBJ2-1; 15 bases are shared with TRBD2. Germline V lookup: CDR1 LNHDA, CDR2 SQIVND (reference sequence). The CDR3 is 17 residues long. The J segment lost 4 bases and the V segment lost 7 bases, leaving 8 bases of the junction unmatched. The CDR3 loop is CASKATGTSGRYNEQFF. The CDR3 region has the DNA TGTGCCAGTAAGGCCACCGGGACTAGCGGGAGGTACAATGAGCAGTTCTTC.

This chain connects TRBV18 to TRBJ1-4, with 8 bases that match TRBD1. Trimming took 3 bases from V and 4 from J; bases not matched to a gene: 7. The CDR3 covers 16 residues. The germline gives CDR1 KGHSH, CDR2 LQKENI. CDR3 sequence (DNA): TGTGCCAGCTCACCGCGCATGACAGGGGTTAATGAAAAACTGTTTTTT. Protein sequence: CASSPRMTGVNEKLFF.

There are a few counts of this clone. The gene calls are TRBV5-1 and TRBJ2-2; perhaps D is TRBD1 or TRBD2 (5 bases each). The CDR3 has 16 amino acids. V shed 3 bases and J shed 2 bases, with 14 bases lying between them. Germline V CDR1 and CDR2: SGHRS, YFSETQ. Here the CDR3 reads CASSWGPLLNTGELFF. CDR3 coding DNA: TGCGCCAGCAGCTGGGGACCTCTCCTAAACACCGGGGAGCTGTTTTTT.

The chain links TRBV30 to TRBJ1-2, with D hard to call. CDR3 size: 14 residues. V was cut by 0 bases and J by 4 bases, with 12 bases left in between. Germline CDR1 is GTSNPN and CDR2 is SVGIG (reference sequence). The CDR3 is CAWSVAGRGYGYTF. In DNA form, the CDR3 reads TGTGCCTGGAGTGTAGCAGGTAGAGGCTATGGCTACACCTTC.

A few counts support this clone. The rearrangement links TRBV10-3 to TRBJ2-1; D is perhaps TRBD1 (5 bases). The V end was cut by 3 bases, the J end by 9 bases, with 15 bases between. The CDR3 runs to 14 residues. In germline, CDR1 is ENHRY, CDR2 SYGVKD. The CDR3 region has the DNA TGTGCCATCAGTGATCGGGCTGTAGGGGCTGAGCAGTTCTTC. It codes for CAISDRAVGAEQFF.

The rearrangement links TRBV5-6 to TRBJ1-6; D gene uncertain. Per germline, CDR1 SGHDT and CDR2 YYEEEE. There are 14 residues in the CDR3. The V end was cut by 1 base, the J end by 6 bases, with 8 bases between. In DNA form, the CDR3 reads TGTGCCAGCAGCTTGAGGGCGGTTAATTCACCCCTCCACTTT. It yields the protein CASSLRAVNSPLHF.

This sequence joins TRBV14 and TRBJ2-2, with TRBD1 matching 8 bases. CDR3 length: 18 amino acids. The germline CDR1 and CDR2 sequences are SGHDN and FVKESK. V gave up 1 base and J gave up 3 bases; unmatched junction bases: 10. The CDR3 sequence is CASSQVRLYRGDTGELFF. CDR3 DNA sequence: TGTGCCAGCAGCCAAGTCAGACTCTACAGGGGGGACACCGGGGAGCTGTTTTTT.

The chain recombines TRBV6-5 with TRBJ2-1; a weak D match, TRBD1 (6 bases). Trimming stripped 5 bases from V and 7 bases from J, with 12 bases between. The CDR3 totals 13 residues. CDR1 is MNHEY, CDR2 SVGAGI, per germline. CDR3 sequence: CASSNTGSNEQFF. CDR3 in DNA: TGTGCCAGCAGTAACACAGGGTCGAATGAGCAGTTCTTC.

The V gene is TRBV27, the J gene TRBJ1-1; tentatively, D is TRBD1 (5 bases). Germline loops: CDR1 MNHEY, CDR2 SMNVEV (reference sequence). V was clipped by 5 bases and J by 8 bases, with 18 bases between them. This CDR3 has 14 residues. CDR3 DNA: TGTGCCAGCAGTCTCGGCTGGGACCTTCGCGAAGCTTTCTTT. This sequence encodes CASSLGWDLREAFF.

The rearrangement uses TRBV7-2 and TRBJ2-1; 8 bases map to TRBD2. After removal of 6 bases from V and 4 bases from J, the junction contained 8 bases not matched to a gene. Germline CDR1 SGHTA, CDR2 FQGNSA. This CDR3 spans 15 amino acids. The CDR3 loop reads CASSYTSGYYNEQFF. Written as DNA, the CDR3 is TGTGCCAGCAGTTACACTAGCGGATATTACAATGAGCAGTTCTTC.

The V gene is TRBV2, the J gene TRBJ1-5; 7 bases are shared with TRBD1. Germline V gene sequence: CDR1 SNHLY, CDR2 FYNNEI. With 4 bases clipped from V and 5 bases from J, the junction kept 8 bases outside the gene matches. CDR3 length equals 15 residues. In nucleotides, the CDR3 is TGTGCCAGCAGTGCCCCCCCCACAGGGGATCAGCCCCAGCATTTT. The encoded protein is CASSAPPTGDQPQHF. The whole variable domain, filled in from reference TRBV2 and TRBJ1-5, reads EPEVTQTPSHQVTQMGQEVILRCVPISNHLYFYWYRQILGQKVEFLVSFYNNEISEKSEIFDDQFSVERPDGSNFTLKIRSTKLEDSAMYFCASSAPPTGDQPQHFGDGTRLSIL.

V gene TRBV5-6 combines with J gene TRBJ2-7, with no clear D. The CDR3 loop spans 14 amino acids. Looked up from germline, CDR1 is SGHDT and CDR2 is YYEEEE. V was cut by 0 bases and J by 5 bases, with 12 bases left in between. CDR3 nucleotides: TGTGCCAGCAGCTTGGCTGGTCGTCGGGACGAGCAGTACGTC. This translates into CASSLAGRRDEQYV.

This chain links TRBV4-1 with TRBJ1-2; 8 bases are shared with TRBD1. J gave up 8 bases and V 0 bases, and 11 bases lay outside the gene matches. The CDR3 covers 16 residues. Germline loops: CDR1 MGHRA, CDR2 YSYEKL. CDR3 loop: CASSQDTDRASGGYTF. The CDR3, as DNA: TGCGCCAGCAGCCAAGATACGGACAGGGCCTCAGGGGGCTACACCTTC.

The chain joins TRBV7-9 to TRBJ2-3, with a tentative D call TRBD2 (5 bases). The V and J ends lost 4 bases and 2 bases respectively, with 13 bases between them. This CDR3 comprises 15 residues. Per the germline V gene, CDR1 is SEHNR and CDR2 is FQNEAQ (reference sequence). Written as DNA, the CDR3 is TGTGCCAGCAGCTCATACTCGGGGATCACAGATACGCAGTATTTT. Its translation: CASSSYSGITDTQYF.

This chain uses TRBV18 with TRBJ2-6; TRBD1 matches 10 bases. The CDR3 totals 18 residues. V lost 6 bases to trimming and J lost 3 bases; unmatched junction nucleotides: 11. The germline V gene encodes CDR1 KGHSH and CDR2 LQKENI. The CDR3 DNA reads TGTGCCAGCTCTACCCAGGGACAGGGGAGCGGTGGGGCCAACGTCCTGACTTTC. This codes for CASSTQGQGSGGANVLTF.

This clone has just a few counts. The CDR3 protein is CASSPDYSADTQYF. Here the CDR3 DNA reads TGTGCCAGCTCCCCGGACTATTCGGCAGATACGCAGTATTTT. J is TRBJ2-3 and V is TRBV18, with D tentatively TRBD2 (6 bases). CDR1 is KGHSH and CDR2 is LQKENI in the germline V gene. The V gene lost 6 bases and the J gene lost 4 bases, with 14 bases spanning the gap. The CDR3 extends over 14 amino acids.

V and J are TRBV19 and TRBJ1-5; no reliable D call. Germline-derived CDR1 and CDR2 are LNHDA and SQIVND (reference sequence). Trimming shortened V by 1 base and J by 3 bases, and 10 bases separated the two germline ends. CDR3 length equals 15 residues. The CDR3 bases are TGTGCCAGTAGTATAGGAGCAGGTTTCAATCAGCCCCAGCATTTT. Translation gives CASSIGAGFNQPQHF.

In its sample, this clone was seen many times. The chain has TRBV5-1 and TRBJ1-2; D is possibly TRBD1 (5 bases). Trimming stripped 0 bases from V and 4 bases from J, with 7 bases between. The CDR3 is 13 amino acids. From germline, CDR1 is SGHRS and CDR2 YFSETQ. CDR3 DNA: TGCGCCAGCAGCTTGGGACAGCGCTATGGCTACACCTTC. It specifies CASSLGQRYGYTF. The whole variable domain, remainder taken from reference TRBV5-1 and TRBJ1-2, is KAGVTQTPRYLIKTRGQQVTLSCSPISGHRSVSWYQQTPGQGLQFLFEYFSETQRNKGNFPGRFSGRQFSNSRSEMNVSTLELGDSALYLCASSLGQRYGYTFGSGTRLTVV.

The chain employs TRBV5-1 and TRBJ2-7, with D tentatively TRBD1 (5 bases). CDR3 length equals 14 residues. The V gene lost 4 bases and the J gene lost 4 bases, with 15 bases spanning the gap. CDR1 SGHRS and CDR2 YFSETQ come from the germline V gene. The CDR3 nucleotides read TGCGCCAGCAGCCCGGAGCCGGCAGGGTACGAGCAGTACGTC. Translating it yields CASSPEPAGYEQYV.

This clone came up a few times. CDR3 region: CASSLQGPPYNEQFF. CDR3 DNA sequence: TGTGCCAGCAGCTTACAGGGGCCTCCATACAATGAGCAGTTCTTC. The chain couples TRBV6-6 to TRBJ2-1, with 7 bases matching TRBD1. Germline V CDR1 and CDR2: MNHNY, SVGAGI (reference sequence). The CDR3 is 15 residues long. Unmatched junction bases numbered 9, after V lost 6 bases and J lost 4 bases.

At least ten counts were recorded for this clone. The gene calls are TRBV10-3 and TRBJ1-3; a possible D gene is TRBD1 (5 bases). Germline assignment: CDR1 ENHRY and CDR2 SYGVKD. The CDR3 length is 12 residues. The V end lost 2 bases, the J end lost 8 bases, and 7 bases lay between the germline ends. Here the CDR3 reads CAISEGADTIYF. The CDR3 DNA reads as TGTGCCATCAGTGAGGGGGCGGACACCATATATTTT.

This clone turned up a few times. The chain has TRBV9 and TRBJ1-4; unclear D gene. Germline values: CDR1 SGDLS, CDR2 YYNGEE. The CDR3 contains 14 residues. Trimming cost V 2 bases and J 7 bases, with 12 bases left between them. CDR3 region: CASSVRTRVEKLFF. The DNA for the CDR3 is TGTGCCAGCAGCGTCCGGACCCGAGTTGAAAAACTGTTTTTT.

The chain links TRBV5-6 to TRBJ2-1; D tentatively fits TRBD1 or TRBD2 (6 bases each). In germline, CDR1 is SGHDT, CDR2 YYEEEE. V lost 4 bases to trimming and J lost 7 bases, with 12 bases between them. The CDR3 length is 13 residues. CDR3 sequence reads: CASSPRGGNEQFF. For the CDR3, the DNA is TGTGCCAGCAGCCCACGAGGGGGGAATGAGCAGTTCTTC.

This clone was seen at least ten times. The chain combines TRBV18 with TRBJ2-3; D gene unclear. The germline gives CDR1 KGHSH, CDR2 LQKENI. Trimming removed 1 base from V and 3 bases from J, with 8 bases in between. The CDR3 consists of 14 residues. The CDR3 sequence is CASSPLGQTDTQYF. The CDR3 coding sequence is TGTGCCAGCTCACCACTTGGGCAGACAGATACGCAGTATTTT.

This clone appeared a few times. The V call is TRBV7-2, the J call TRBJ2-1; tentatively, D is TRBD1 or TRBD2 (5 bases each). The V gene's germline CDR1 is SGHTA and CDR2 FQGNSA. The CDR3 spans 12 residues. The V end was cut by 5 bases, the J end by 9 bases, with 11 bases between. The CDR3 sequence: CASSPGTREQFF. The DNA for the CDR3 is TGTGCCAGCAGCCCGGGGACGCGTGAGCAGTTCTTC.

This clone was seen just once. The chain recombines TRBV6-5 with TRBJ2-1; 11 nucleotides agree with TRBD2. The CDR3 spans 15 residues. Germline CDR1 reads MNHEY; CDR2 reads SVGAGI. V shed 6 bases, J shed 2 bases, and the junction held 3 bases outside the gene matches. As DNA, the CDR3 is TGTGCCAGCAGGAAGACTAGCGGGACCTACAATGAGCAGTTCTTC. This encodes CASRKTSGTYNEQFF.

A few counts support this clone. V and J are TRBV28 and TRBJ2-3, with D possibly matching TRBD1 (5 bases). CDR1 MDHEN and CDR2 SYDVKM come from the germline V gene. V lost 6 bases, J lost 2 bases, and 12 bases lay in between. The CDR3 runs to 14 residues. CDR3 region: CASRSTASTDTQYF. CDR3 bases: TGTGCCAGCAGGTCGACAGCCTCCACAGATACGCAGTATTTT.